The 17 T cell receptor beta chains presented below share a single source sample, sequenced in a study of CD8 T cells in Susac syndrome. The RNA, about 0.5 to 1 ug, was put through reverse transcription using random hexamers. TCRdb processed the immunoSEQ multiplex PCR reads anew with MiXCR; each CDR3 protein has one entry. The sample yields tens of thousands of distinct CDR3 sequences, 85% to 95% seen once. Sequencing input: CD4+ T cells from PBMCs. Source of these receptors: a human donor with Susac syndrome.

The J gene is TRBJ2-1, the V gene TRBV6-1; TRBD2 matches at 9 bases. This CDR3 has 16 residues. In germline, CDR1 is MNHNS, CDR2 SASEGT. V lost 5 bases to trimming and J lost 4 bases; unmatched junction nucleotides: 9. CDR3 nucleotide sequence: TGTGCCAGCAGTCCTACAGCGGGGGGCTGGTACAATGAGCAGTTCTTC. Translated: CASSPTAGGWYNEQFF.

This clonotype was seen once. The chain links TRBV20-1 to TRBJ1-6; TRBD1 matches at 9 bases. Unmatched junction bases numbered 6, after V lost 2 bases and J lost 7 bases. The CDR3 extends over 15 amino acids. Germline V gene sequence: CDR1 DFQATT, CDR2 SNEGSKA (reference sequence). As DNA, the CDR3 is TGCAGTGCTAGACCGCCGGGACAGGGAAATTCACCCCTCCACTTT. This translates into CSARPPGQGNSPLHF.

The V call is TRBV6-2 or TRBV6-3, the J call TRBJ1-4; D unclear. CDR1 and CDR2 from the germline V gene are MNHEY and SVGEGT. V dropped 5 bases and J dropped 0 bases, with 7 bases sitting between them. The CDR3 contains 14 residues. The CDR3 here is CASSTVSTNEKLFF. The DNA for the CDR3 is TGTGCCAGCAGTACCGTCTCAACTAATGAAAAACTGTTTTTT.

This chain uses TRBV28 with TRBJ1-2; D possibly corresponds to TRBD1 (6 bases). This CDR3 has 14 amino acids. Germline CDR1 reads MDHEN; CDR2 reads SYDVKM. The V and J ends lost 3 bases and 4 bases respectively, with 12 bases between them. The CDR3 sequence: CASSLDSLGYGYTF. CDR3 nucleotides: TGTGCCAGCAGTTTGGACAGTTTGGGCTATGGCTACACCTTC.

The chain uses TRBV24-1 and TRBJ2-5; 9 bases agree with TRBD2. The V gene end was trimmed by 4 bases and the J gene end by 4 bases; junction bases not matched to a gene: 12. In germline, CDR1 is KGHDR, CDR2 SFDVKD. This CDR3 has 17 residues. The CDR3, as DNA: TGTGCCACCAGTGACCCCCCAAGGCGGGGGGGCCCAGAGACCCAGTACTTC. Translating gives CATSDPPRRGGPETQYF.

This chain uses TRBV20-1 with TRBJ2-1; D is ambiguous. The ends were cut back, 5 bases at V and 0 bases at J, with 20 bases in the middle. The germline V gene has CDR1 DFQATT and CDR2 SNEGSKA (reference sequence). This CDR3 contains 17 residues. CDR3 sequence: CSADHPVPMSSYNEQFF. CDR3 DNA: TGCAGTGCTGACCACCCCGTCCCAATGAGCTCCTACAATGAGCAGTTCTTC.

This clonotype has a single count. DNA for the CDR3: TGCGCCAGCAGCTTTACATCAACTAATGAAAAACTGTTTTTT. Translation gives CASSFTSTNEKLFF. This rearrangement joins TRBV5-1 to TRBJ1-4; D gene uncertain. V was pared by 2 bases and J by 0 bases, with 5 bases between. The CDR3 has 14 residues. Germline V gene data show CDR1 as SGHRS and CDR2 as YFSETQ.

The chain joins TRBV4-1 to TRBJ1-1; perhaps TRBD1 as D (5 bases). Germline V gene sequence: CDR1 MGHRA, CDR2 YSYEKL. Trimming shortened V by 0 bases and J by 2 bases, and 16 bases separated the two germline ends. CDR3 length: 17 amino acids. The CDR3 sequence is CASSQDPPGPINTEAFF. CDR3 DNA sequence: TGCGCCAGCAGCCAAGATCCCCCAGGGCCAATTAACACTGAAGCTTTCTTT.

This clonotype has a single count. The rearrangement links TRBV4-3 to TRBJ2-3; 9 bases fit TRBD1. CDR1 is LGHNA, CDR2 YSLEER, per germline. J lost 2 bases, V lost 0 bases, and 15 bases had no gene match. The CDR3 runs 20 residues. The CDR3 coding sequence is TGCGCCAGCAGCCAAGATCTTAGGACAGGGGTTGAGGGCGTCACAGATACGCAGTATTTT. It yields the protein CASSQDLRTGVEGVTDTQYF.

The chain couples TRBV20-1 to TRBJ2-1; D gene unclear. CDR1 and CDR2 (germline): DFQATT, SNEGSKA (reference sequence). The CDR3 has 12 residues. Between the trimmed V and J ends, which lost 7 bases and 6 bases, there was a span of 13 bases. CDR3: CSENGPVNEQFF. The CDR3 bases are TGCAGTGAAAACGGGCCGGTCAATGAGCAGTTCTTC.

The rearrangement joins TRBV30 to TRBJ1-1, with 7 bases matching TRBD1. V lost 2 bases and J lost 5; bases outside the gene matches: 11. Germline V lookup: CDR1 GTSNPN, CDR2 SVGIG (reference sequence). CDR3 length: 15 residues. CDR3 nucleotides: TGTGCCTGGAGTACTAGTTTGACAGGGCTGACTGAAGCTTTCTTT. As protein: CAWSTSLTGLTEAFF.

The V call is TRBV7-9, the J call TRBJ1-1, with 9 positions matching TRBD1. Germline CDR1 SEHNR, CDR2 FQNEAQ (reference sequence). The CDR3 loop spans 14 amino acids. The ends lost 4 bases at V and 5 bases at J; junction bases unmatched: 5. CDR3 loop: CASSWRQGGTEAFF. The CDR3 DNA is TGTGCCAGCAGCTGGAGACAGGGGGGAACTGAAGCTTTCTTT.

V is TRBV7-2 and J is TRBJ2-5; 8 bases match TRBD1. This CDR3 spans 15 amino acids. Germline V gives CDR1 SGHTA, CDR2 FQGNSA. The V gene end was trimmed by 3 bases and the J gene end by 5 bases; junction bases not matched to a gene: 8. DNA for the CDR3: TGTGCCAGCAGCTTTACCGGGACAGGAGACGAGACCCAGTACTTC. The encoded protein is CASSFTGTGDETQYF.

DNA of the CDR3: TGTGCCAGCACCCAAACCGGGGATTCACCCCTCCACTTT. Encoded protein: CASTQTGDSPLHF. J is TRBJ1-6 and V is TRBV12-3 or TRBV12-4; D remains unclear. V shed 7 bases and J shed 8 bases, with 12 bases lying between them. The CDR3 extends over 13 amino acids.

The chain carries TRBV4-1 and TRBJ2-2, with D possibly being TRBD1 (6 bases). Germline assignment: CDR1 MGHRA and CDR2 YSYEKL. The CDR3 has 14 amino acids. V lost 0 bases to trimming and J lost 6 bases, with 8 bases between them. CDR3 protein: CASSQEDSSGELFF. The DNA of the CDR3 is TGCGCCAGCAGCCAAGAGGACAGTTCCGGGGAGCTGTTTTTT.

The chain combines TRBV30 with TRBJ2-7; D may be TRBD1 (7 bases). This CDR3 is built from 14 residues. Germline V lookup: CDR1 GTSNPN, CDR2 SVGIG (reference sequence). V was trimmed by 1 base and J by 4 bases, leaving 14 bases between them. The CDR3, as DNA: TGTGCCTGGAGTGCAGCCAGGGGGGATTACGAGCAGTACTTC. Translating it yields CAWSAARGDYEQYF.

The chain employs TRBV19 and TRBJ1-5; possibly TRBD1 for D (5 bases). The CDR3 totals 15 residues. The V gene lost 5 bases and the J gene lost 5 bases, with 16 bases spanning the gap. Looked up from germline, CDR1 is LNHDA and CDR2 is SQIVND (reference sequence). CDR3 protein: CASSPRGRSDQPQHF. The CDR3 DNA sequence: TGTGCCAGTAGTCCCCGGGGCAGGAGCGATCAGCCCCAGCATTTT.